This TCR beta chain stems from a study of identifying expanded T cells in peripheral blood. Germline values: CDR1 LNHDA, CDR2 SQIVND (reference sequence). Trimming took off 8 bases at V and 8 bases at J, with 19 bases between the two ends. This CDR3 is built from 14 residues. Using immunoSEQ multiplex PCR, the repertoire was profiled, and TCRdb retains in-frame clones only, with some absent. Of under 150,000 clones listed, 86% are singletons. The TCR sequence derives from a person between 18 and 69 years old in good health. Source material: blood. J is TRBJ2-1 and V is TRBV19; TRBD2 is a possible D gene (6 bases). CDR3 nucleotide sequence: TGTGCCAGTGACGGGAGCGGAGCCAGGGATGAGCAGTTCTTC. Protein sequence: CASDGSGARDEQFF. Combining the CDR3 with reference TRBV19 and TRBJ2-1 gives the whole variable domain DGGITQSPKYLFRKEGQNVTLSCEQNLNHDAMYWYRQDPGQGLRLIYYSQIVNDFQKGDIAEGYSVSREKKESFPLTVTSAQKNPTAFYLCASDGSGARDEQFFGPGTRLTVL.